This TCR beta chain was sequenced during a study of blood T cell repertoires in COVID-19 (dated by TCRdb to about 2020). Some background on the complete study: Collaborator samples came from the United States, Italy and Spain and covered acute and convalescent phases of COVID-19. The samples were drawn from two sources: the first 160 participants of the ongoing ImmuneRACE study, and fewer than 1,500 subjects contributed by 6 global collaborators. The repertoires were made available in a free public database intended to serve as a resource for research on the immune response to SARS-CoV-2. Subjects who had been exposed to COVID-19, were actively infected with it, or had recovered from it provided the deeply sampled blood TCRbeta repertoires that made up the dataset. The material from the prospective study consisted of cDNA or gDNA derived from T cells, B-cell-depleted T cells, or PBMCs. HLA class I and class II types, where available, came from metadata supplied by the sample provider rather than from assay-based typing. Sample metadata almost always included a de-identified subject ID, COVID-19 status, age in years and sex.

The paper as a whole reports these results and caveats: The quantity of clinical and demographic metadata differed by source and by participant and was supplied without curation.

The collaborating institutions used their own protocols to collect whole blood in K2EDTA tubes. For TCRbeta analysis, collaborator samples were shipped as frozen whole blood, as isolated PBMCs, or as DNA extracted from either sample type. This clone occurred a few times. The clone's antigen remains unknown. Within one base of it there is no much larger clone, and no base qualities were kept. TCRbeta CDR3 regions were amplified from genomic DNA by means of the immunoSEQ Assay, a bias-controlled multiplex PCR. In the authors' own workflow: Within the assay, amplification of reference gene primers was used to estimate how many nucleated cells each sample contained. To quantify the absolute abundance of each unique TCRbeta CDR3 rearrangement, sequence reads were collapsed and filtered. For each sample, productive Simpson clonality was calculated by taking the square root of Simpson's diversity index across productive rearrangements. TCRdb took over this immuneACCESS table, retaining in-frame rearrangements with V and J assigned. Such tables are incomplete; in checked studies, under half of the missing clones stem from an unresolved V gene, and the remainder is unexplained. For V, J and clone size, that table is used; D and trimming come from the DNA. The sample has about 200,000 clones on record, approximately 82% of them singletons. Less than 15% of the sample is taken by the ten largest.

CDR1 and CDR2, per the germline V gene (reference sequence), are SEHNR and FQNEAQ. The germline V and J ends show losses of 5 bases and 0 bases respectively, and no gene match explains 4 bases of the junction. Taken from cysteine to phenylalanine, the CDR3 has 17 residues. Only the CDR3 portion is preserved as DNA: 51 bases, with reading frame beginning at the first base. The sequence came from a human donor in a cohort sampled during active COVID-19. Recombination linked TRBV7-9 to TRBJ2-2, with 12 central nucleotides matching TRBD2. The sample was peripheral blood. The CDR3 has the sequence CASSTGLAGSNTGELFF. Here is the DNA: TGTGCCAGCAGCACTGGACTAGCGGGATCGAACACCGGGGAGCTGTTTTTT.